These 29 T cell receptor beta chains share one sample of origin, sequenced in a study of T cell changes during pregnancy in multiple sclerosis. Repertoires were generated with immunoSEQ multiplex PCR, while TCRdb's copy carries only in-frame clones and drops some. The table has about 110,000 clones, roughly nine tenths seen once. This specimen was peripheral blood, taken in the third trimester of pregnancy. The receptor set was obtained from a female donor with multiple sclerosis, enrolled in a pregnancy study.

The V call is TRBV7-6, the J call TRBJ1-1; no reliable D call. The CDR3 spans 13 residues. The V gene lost 5 bases and the J gene lost 4 bases, with 11 bases spanning the gap. Germline CDR1 is SGHVS and CDR2 is FNYEAQ. DNA for the CDR3: TGTGCCAGCAGCCCACCCGGGAGCACTGAAGCTTTCTTT. Protein product: CASSPPGSTEAFF. The full variable domain, in which reference TRBV7-6 and TRBJ1-1 provide the parts outside the CDR3, is GAGVSQSPRYKVTKRGQDVALRCDPISGHVSLYWYRQALGQGPEFLTYFNYEAQQDKSGLPNDRFSAERPEGSISTLTIQRTEQRDSAMYRCASSPPGSTEAFFGQGTRLTVV.

V and J are TRBV7-2 and TRBJ2-7, with 8 nucleotides matching TRBD2. The CDR3 is made up of 15 amino acids. With 1 base clipped from V and 3 bases from J, the junction kept 5 bases outside the gene matches. Germline CDR1 reads SGHTA; CDR2 reads FQGNSA. In DNA form, the CDR3 reads TGTGCCAGCAGCTTAGTACGGGGGGGCGTCTACGAGCAGTACTTC. Protein sequence: CASSLVRGGVYEQYF.

The V and J genes are TRBV10-3 and TRBJ1-2, with D possibly being TRBD1 (6 bases). The CDR3 contains 11 residues. Germline V gives CDR1 ENHRY, CDR2 SYGVKD. With 7 bases removed from V and 8 bases from J, the gap between germline ends came to 11 bases. The CDR3, as DNA: TGTGCCATCACCCAGGGGAGAGGCTACACCTTC. Protein: CAITQGRGYTF.

The chain recombines TRBV5-4 with TRBJ2-3; TRBD1 matches 7 bases. The CDR3 sequence is 15 residues long. The trim removed 3 bases at V and 0 bases at J, leaving 4 bases unmatched. Germline V gene sequence: CDR1 SGHNT, CDR2 YYREEE (reference sequence). The CDR3 sequence: CASSYMTGSTDTQYF. In DNA form, the CDR3 reads TGTGCCAGCAGCTACATGACAGGGAGCACAGATACGCAGTATTTT.

V usage is TRBV28 and J usage is TRBJ2-7; a weak D match, TRBD1 (6 bases). V was trimmed by 4 bases and J by 4 bases, leaving 8 bases between them. Germline V gives CDR1 MDHEN, CDR2 SYDVKM. The CDR3 sequence is 12 residues long. This chain's CDR3 is CASSWQGYEQYF. CDR3 nucleotide sequence: TGTGCCAGCAGTTGGCAGGGGTACGAGCAGTACTTC.

The V gene is TRBV5-1, the J gene TRBJ2-7; 7 nucleotides agree with TRBD1. V lost 1 base, J lost 0 bases, and 4 bases stayed unmatched. The CDR3 covers 15 residues. CDR1 is SGHRS, CDR2 YFSETQ, per germline. The CDR3 protein is CASSLRDSSSYEQYF. CDR3 in DNA: TGCGCCAGCAGCTTGCGGGACAGTAGCTCCTACGAGCAGTACTTC.

The V gene is TRBV10-1, the J gene TRBJ2-3; D perhaps matches TRBD1 (5 bases). The CDR3 spans 17 residues. The V end was cut by 3 bases, the J end by 0 bases, with 16 bases between. The germline V gene encodes CDR1 WNHNN and CDR2 SYGVQD (reference sequence). CDR3 DNA sequence: TGCGCCAGCAGTGATGATCCAGGGCGAGACAGCACAGATACGCAGTATTTT. Translating it yields CASSDDPGRDSTDTQYF.

The rearrangement uses TRBV27 and TRBJ2-3; tentative D call: TRBD1 (5 bases). Trimming took 5 bases from V and 1 from J, leaving 13 bases between them. Germline values: CDR1 MNHEY, CDR2 SMNVEV (reference sequence). The CDR3 extends over 15 amino acids. The chain's CDR3 is CASSKQGFRTDTQYF. In nucleotides, the CDR3 is TGTGCCAGCAGTAAGCAGGGTTTCCGCACAGATACGCAGTATTTT.

The chain combines TRBV7-9 with TRBJ2-1; 8 bases are a match to TRBD2. In germline, CDR1 is SEHNR, CDR2 FQNEAQ (reference sequence). The CDR3 extends over 17 amino acids. Losses at the gene ends were 4 bases for V and 4 bases for J; bases not matched to a gene: 12. CDR3 sequence: CASSSVRAGGRYNEQFF. CDR3 nucleotide sequence: TGTGCCAGCAGCTCCGTTCGGGCGGGAGGTCGGTACAATGAGCAGTTCTTC.

The CDR3, as DNA: TGTGCCAGCAGTGAAAGAAGAGTCAGCCGGAGAGCTTTAACCGCCTACGAGCAGTACTTC. Encoded protein: CASSERRVSRRALTAYEQYF. J is TRBJ2-7 and V is TRBV2, with D hard to call. CDR3 length: 20 residues. Per germline, CDR1 SNHLY and CDR2 FYNNEI. V dropped 2 bases and J dropped 2 bases, with 28 bases sitting between them.

The chain recombines TRBV7-6 with TRBJ1-3, with D uncertain. CDR3 length equals 14 residues. The germline V gene encodes CDR1 SGHVS and CDR2 FNYEAQ. Trimming removed 5 bases from V and 0 bases from J, with 8 bases in between. The CDR3 DNA follows: TGTGCCAGCAGCCGGTACGACTCTGGAAACACCATATATTTT. This sequence encodes CASSRYDSGNTIYF. The full variable domain, completed using reference TRBV7-6 and TRBJ1-3, is GAGVSQSPRYKVTKRGQDVALRCDPISGHVSLYWYRQALGQGPEFLTYFNYEAQQDKSGLPNDRFSAERPEGSISTLTIQRTEQRDSAMYRCASSRYDSGNTIYFGEGSWLTVV.

V gene TRBV7-9 combines with J gene TRBJ2-1, with TRBD1 matching 7 bases. The germline CDR1 and CDR2 sequences are SEHNR and FQNEAQ (reference sequence). Unmatched junction bases numbered 13, after V lost 2 bases and J lost 3 bases. CDR3 length equals 18 residues. The CDR3 DNA reads TGTGCCAGCAGCTTAACCCCCTTGACAGGGTCGGGCTACAATGAGCAGTTCTTC. As protein: CASSLTPLTGSGYNEQFF.

This clone was recorded once. The rearrangement links TRBV5-1 to TRBJ2-3; D gene ambiguous. Germline CDR1 reads SGHRS; CDR2 reads YFSETQ. CDR3 size: 13 residues. Trimming pared 4 bases from V and 2 bases from J, leaving 8 bases between. The CDR3 DNA sequence: TGCGCCAGCAGCCCTGGCCCCACAGATACGCAGTATTTT. It encodes CASSPGPTDTQYF. The whole variable domain, filled in from reference TRBV5-1 and TRBJ2-3, reads KAGVTQTPRYLIKTRGQQVTLSCSPISGHRSVSWYQQTPGQGLQFLFEYFSETQRNKGNFPGRFSGRQFSNSRSEMNVSTLELGDSALYLCASSPGPTDTQYFGPGTRLTVL.

The chain's CDR3 is CASSSEPTGILGPLHF. Written as DNA, the CDR3 is TGTGCCAGCAGCTCAGAACCGACAGGGATACTGGGACCCCTCCACTTT. The rearrangement joins TRBV7-2 to TRBJ1-6; 7 bases map to TRBD1. With 4 bases clipped from V and 12 bases from J, the junction kept 15 bases outside the gene matches. Germline CDR1 and CDR2: SGHTA and FQGNSA. This CDR3 spans 16 amino acids.

This clone was counted once. This rearrangement joins TRBV27 to TRBJ2-1; D uncertain. From germline, CDR1 is MNHEY and CDR2 SMNVEV (reference sequence). CDR3 length: 12 amino acids. Trimming took off 3 bases at V and 9 bases at J, with 9 bases between the two ends. CDR3 sequence reads: CASSFRVGEQFF. DNA of the CDR3: TGTGCCAGCAGTTTCCGGGTCGGTGAGCAGTTCTTC.

The gene calls are TRBV6-1 and TRBJ2-7; maybe TRBD2 (6 bases). The CDR3 totals 15 residues. Trimming pared 5 bases from V and 2 bases from J, leaving 16 bases between. Germline V gene sequence: CDR1 MNHNS, CDR2 SASEGT. The CDR3 here is CASSPSEGRTYEQYF. In DNA form, the CDR3 reads TGTGCCAGCAGTCCCTCTGAGGGGAGGACCTACGAGCAGTACTTC.

This chain connects TRBV5-1 to TRBJ2-4, with a possible D match to TRBD1 (6 bases). V lost 5 bases, J lost 0 bases, and 6 bases lay in between. The CDR3 has 13 amino acids. From germline, CDR1 is SGHRS and CDR2 YFSETQ. The CDR3 loop reads CASRGGAKNIQYF. CDR3 coding DNA: TGCGCCAGCAGAGGGGGAGCCAAAAACATTCAGTACTTC.

V usage is TRBV5-1 and J usage is TRBJ1-5, with TRBD1 matching 10 bases. This CDR3 is built from 15 residues. Germline V gene sequence: CDR1 SGHRS, CDR2 YFSETQ. With V trimmed by 4 bases and J by 1 base, 2 bases remained unmatched. CDR3 region: CASSPTGGSNQPQHF. For the CDR3, the DNA is TGCGCCAGCAGCCCGACAGGGGGCAGCAATCAGCCCCAGCATTTT.

J is TRBJ1-4 and V is TRBV6-1; the D is unclear. The length of the CDR3 is 13 residues. V shed 3 bases and J shed 10 bases, with 12 bases lying between them. The germline gives CDR1 MNHNS, CDR2 SASEGT. As DNA, the CDR3 is TGTGCCAGCAGTGACCTGACACGAGCAAAACTGTTTTTT. It translates to CASSDLTRAKLFF.

This sequence joins TRBV2 and TRBJ1-1; D remains unclear. Trimming removed 5 bases from V and 11 bases from J, with 12 bases in between. Per the germline V gene, CDR1 is SNHLY and CDR2 is FYNNEI. This CDR3 has 11 residues. The CDR3 DNA reads TGTGCCAGCAGTTTAGCAACGGCGGCTTTCTTT. Residues: CASSLATAAFF.

The chain employs TRBV14 and TRBJ2-2; D is unresolved. The ends were cut back, 2 bases at V and 0 bases at J, with 4 bases in the middle. The CDR3 sequence is 14 residues long. The germline V gene encodes CDR1 SGHDN and CDR2 FVKESK. The CDR3, as DNA: TGTGCCAGCAGCCAACACACGAACACCGGGGAGCTGTTTTTT. This translates into CASSQHTNTGELFF.

CDR3 sequence reads: CTSRRVYGYTF. In nucleotides, the CDR3 is TGCACCTCACGGAGGGTCTATGGCTACACCTTC. This chain uses TRBV20-1 with TRBJ1-2; D gene unclear. This CDR3 region has 11 residues. In germline, CDR1 is DFQATT, CDR2 SNEGSKA (reference sequence).

This chain uses TRBV28 with TRBJ1-1, with 10 bases that match TRBD1. J gave up 4 bases and V 3 bases, and 5 bases lay outside the gene matches. CDR1 is MDHEN, CDR2 SYDVKM, per germline. The CDR3 spans 15 residues. CDR3 nucleotide sequence: TGTGCCAGCAGTTTGCCCGGGACAGGGGCCACTGAAGCTTTCTTT. Translating gives CASSLPGTGATEAFF. Using reference TRBV28 and TRBJ1-1 for the parts outside the CDR3, the full variable domain is DVKVTQSSRYLVKRTGEKVFLECVQDMDHENMFWYRQDPGLGLRLIYFSYDVKMKEKGDIPEGYSVSREKKERFSLILESASTNQTSMYLCASSLPGTGATEAFFGQGTRLTVV.

The genes are TRBV7-9 and TRBJ2-3; the match to TRBD2 covers 7 bases. V trimming: 10 bases; J trimming: 13 bases; junction bases outside the gene matches: 17. This CDR3 has 13 residues. Germline V gene sequence: CDR1 SEHNR, CDR2 FQNEAQ (reference sequence). The CDR3 coding sequence is TGTGCCACACCAGAAATGGGGGGGGAAGTTGAGTATTTT. This sequence encodes CATPEMGGEVEYF. Together with reference TRBV7-9 and TRBJ2-3, the CDR3 gives the full variable domain: DTGVSQNPRHKITKRGQNVTFRCDPISEHNRLYWYRQTLGQGPEFLTYFQNEAQLEKSRLLSDRFSAERPKGSFSTLEIQRTEQGDSAMYLCATPEMGGEVEYFGPGTRLTVL.

The chain combines TRBV7-2 with TRBJ2-7; no definite D call. The V and J ends lost 2 bases and 3 bases respectively, with 11 bases between them. Germline V gene lookup returns CDR1 SGHTA and CDR2 FQGNSA. The length of the CDR3 is 14 residues. This CDR3 reads CASSLSGPIYEQYF. The CDR3 region has the DNA TGTGCCAGCAGCTTAAGTGGCCCCATCTACGAGCAGTACTTC.

The V and J genes are TRBV10-3 and TRBJ1-1; D ambiguous. The CDR3 spans 12 residues. V was trimmed by 10 bases and J by 2 bases, leaving 11 bases between them. Germline-derived CDR1 and CDR2 are ENHRY and SYGVKD. The CDR3: CATREGNTEAFF. As DNA, the CDR3 is TGTGCCACCCGGGAGGGCAACACTGAAGCTTTCTTT.

This chain connects TRBV21-1 to TRBJ1-2; TRBD1 is the table's D call and was not checked against the DNA. TRBV21-1 is a pseudogene segment. CDR3 length: 16 residues. In DNA form, the CDR3 reads TGTGCCAGCAGCAAAGAGGGAGGCCAGGGGGGCGATGGCTACACCTTC. Its translation: CASSKEGGQGGDGYTF.

The rearrangement uses TRBV7-9 and TRBJ2-3; D is unresolved. Germline-derived CDR1 and CDR2 are SEHNR and FQNEAQ (reference sequence). V was clipped by 2 bases and J by 5 bases, with 20 bases between them. This CDR3 spans 17 amino acids. The CDR3 sequence is CASSLMFARRSEDTQYF. The DNA for the CDR3 is TGTGCCAGCAGCTTAATGTTCGCGCGGCGGTCTGAAGATACGCAGTATTTT.

V gene TRBV18 combines with J gene TRBJ1-1; D is possibly TRBD1 (5 bases). In germline, CDR1 is KGHSH, CDR2 LQKENI. V was clipped by 2 bases and J by 3 bases, with 10 bases between them. CDR3 length: 14 amino acids. CDR3 protein: CASSPGATYTEAFF. CDR3 DNA sequence: TGTGCCAGCTCACCAGGGGCCACCTACACTGAAGCTTTCTTT.